This T cell receptor beta chain derives from a study of beta chain features in type 1 diabetes. Naive, central memory, regulatory and stem cell-like memory cells within the CD4+ compartment were sorted using CD45RO/CCR7/CD25/CD127/CD95/CD27. CDR1 and CDR2 (germline): LGHNA, YSLEER. V gave up 0 bases and J gave up 4 bases, with 13 bases separating them. This CDR3 region has 16 residues. The sequenced template was cDNA made from the entire isolated RNA. The protocol was immunoSEQ multiplex PCR, while the TCRdb copy is restricted to in-frame clones and leaves out a portion. The data show 350,000 to 450,000 clones, approximately 14% seen once.

The source of this sequence is a man younger than 45 in good health. Sequenced: naive CD4+ T cells from blood. The gene calls are TRBV4-3 and TRBJ2-1; D is possibly TRBD1 (5 bases). Written as DNA, the CDR3 is TGCGCCAGCAGCCAAGATTGGGGCTATACTTACAATGAGCAGTTCTTC. This sequence encodes CASSQDWGYTYNEQFF.